What follows are 29 T cell receptor beta chains derived from one specimen sequenced in a study of cytomegalovirus exposure and HLA in healthy donors. Both 60 Vbeta primers and 13 Jbeta primers went into the PCR. Using immunoSEQ multiplex PCR, the repertoire was profiled, and TCRdb retains in-frame clones only, with some absent. Here the sample spans fewer than 200,000 clones, about 68% being singletons. Material for sequencing was PBMCs. These receptors were collected from a female donor in good health and CMV-seronegative.

This clone was recorded a few times. The chain has TRBV6-5 and TRBJ2-7; D possibly corresponds to TRBD1 (5 bases). V lost 5 bases, J lost 1 base, and 9 bases lay in between. Germline V gene data show CDR1 as MNHEY and CDR2 as SVGAGI. The length of the CDR3 is 13 residues. CDR3 protein: CASSGAFSYEQYF. Written as DNA, the CDR3 is TGTGCCAGCAGTGGGGCGTTTTCCTACGAGCAGTACTTC.

This chain links TRBV15 with TRBJ2-3; D is unclear. The CDR3 has 14 amino acids. Looked up from germline, CDR1 is LNHNV and CDR2 is YYDKDF (reference sequence). Trimming took 8 bases from V and 3 from J, leaving 15 bases between them. The CDR3 reads CATADPGETDTQYF. In DNA form, the CDR3 reads TGTGCCACCGCAGATCCGGGTGAGACAGATACGCAGTATTTT.

The gene calls are TRBV25-1 and TRBJ1-4; no reliable D call. Germline lookup yields CDR1 MGHDK and CDR2 SYGVNS. V shed 3 bases and J shed 5 bases, with 13 bases lying between them. The CDR3 loop spans 15 amino acids. The CDR3 DNA is TGTGCCAGCAGTGATCCAGGACGGGGAAATGAAAAACTGTTTTTT. Its translation is CASSDPGRGNEKLFF.

In this sample, this clone turned up a few times. The V gene is TRBV4-1, the J gene TRBJ1-4; D possibly corresponds to TRBD1 (5 bases). The germline V and J ends were trimmed by 4 bases and 5 bases, with 11 bases remaining between them. The CDR3 is 14 amino acids. The germline CDR1 and CDR2 sequences are MGHRA and YSYEKL. CDR3 sequence (DNA): TGCGCCAGCAGCCGCGGGACGGTAAATGAAAAACTGTTTTTT. It codes for CASSRGTVNEKLFF.

V gene TRBV19 combines with J gene TRBJ2-2; 9 bases fit TRBD1. This CDR3 has 14 amino acids. V gave up 5 bases and J gave up 5 bases; unmatched junction bases: 3. The germline CDR1 and CDR2 sequences are LNHDA and SQIVND (reference sequence). The CDR3 reads CASSLQGATGELFF. The DNA for the CDR3 is TGTGCCAGTAGTTTACAGGGGGCGACCGGGGAGCTGTTTTTT.

This chain links TRBV18 with TRBJ1-4; 7 positions match TRBD1. V was clipped by 3 bases and J by 6 bases; unmatched bases: 7. Germline-derived CDR1 and CDR2 are KGHSH and LQKENI. The CDR3 length is 15 residues. The CDR3 region has the DNA TGTGCCAGCTCACCTAGACAGGGACAAGATGAAAAACTGTTTTTT. Translation gives CASSPRQGQDEKLFF.

The rearrangement links TRBV4-1 to TRBJ2-2; D might be TRBD1 (5 bases). V lost 1 base and J lost 3, with 12 bases in between. CDR1 MGHRA and CDR2 YSYEKL come from the germline V gene. The CDR3 sequence is 16 residues long. CDR3 region: CASSQARQGYTGELFF. CDR3 DNA sequence: TGCGCCAGCAGCCAAGCCCGCCAGGGCTACACCGGGGAGCTGTTTTTT.

As DNA, the CDR3 is TGTGCCAGCAGGCGGACAGGGATCACAGATACGCAGTATTTT. Translation: CASRRTGITDTQYF. The gene calls are TRBV27 and TRBJ2-3; 8 bases map to TRBD1. The germline CDR1 and CDR2 sequences are MNHEY and SMNVEV (reference sequence). The CDR3 spans 14 residues. Germline trimming cut 6 bases from V and 2 bases from J; bases unmatched to any gene: 4.

This clone was observed a few times. V usage is TRBV2 and J usage is TRBJ2-1; 8 bases line up with TRBD2. Trimming removed 4 bases from V and 7 bases from J; junction bases left unmatched: 6. Germline V lookup: CDR1 SNHLY, CDR2 FYNNEI. The CDR3 contains 14 residues. The chain's CDR3 is CASSVPGGRNEQFF. For the CDR3, the DNA is TGTGCCAGCAGTGTCCCGGGAGGGCGGAATGAGCAGTTCTTC.

The chain links TRBV6-5 to TRBJ2-5, with 10 bases fitting TRBD1. Trimming cost V 5 bases and J 11 bases; bases outside gene matches: 14. Germline loops: CDR1 MNHEY, CDR2 SVGAGI. This CDR3 comprises 15 residues. CDR3 nucleotide sequence: TGTGCCAGCAGTAAGGCTGGGACAGGGGTCTGGGAGCAGTACTTC. It translates to CASSKAGTGVWEQYF.

This clone turned up a few times. The chain employs TRBV2 and TRBJ1-2; the match to TRBD1 covers 9 bases. The CDR3 has 16 amino acids. Unmatched junction bases numbered 10, after V lost 6 bases and J lost 2 bases. CDR1 is SNHLY and CDR2 is FYNNEI in the germline V gene. The CDR3 DNA sequence: TGTGCCAGCAGCCGGATGGGACAGGGCAAAAACTATGGCTACACCTTC. Translation gives CASSRMGQGKNYGYTF.

This chain joins TRBV7-9 and TRBJ2-3; a possible D gene is TRBD2 (7 bases). The V end was cut by 0 bases, the J end by 0 bases, with 16 bases between. Germline lookup yields CDR1 SEHNR and CDR2 FQNEAQ (reference sequence). The length of the CDR3 is 18 residues. The CDR3 sequence is CASSLALRGGISTDTQYF. The DNA for the CDR3 is TGTGCCAGCAGCTTAGCGTTACGCGGGGGCATTAGCACAGATACGCAGTATTTT.

This clone was seen more than once but under ten times. The genes are TRBV7-3 and TRBJ2-1; D might be TRBD2 (6 bases). V dropped 0 bases and J dropped 6 bases, with 9 bases sitting between them. The germline gives CDR1 SGHTA, CDR2 FQGTGA. This CDR3 comprises 14 residues. The CDR3 reads CASSLTHSGNEQFF. CDR3 DNA: TGTGCCAGCAGCTTAACGCATAGCGGCAATGAGCAGTTCTTC.

This clone occurred a few times. This chain's CDR3 is CASSTTSGRRTGELFF. In DNA, the CDR3 is TGTGCCAGCAGCACAACTAGCGGGAGACGAACCGGGGAGCTGTTTTTT. The gene calls are TRBV7-2 and TRBJ2-2, with 11 bases aligning to TRBD2. Per the germline V gene, CDR1 is SGHTA and CDR2 is FQGNSA. V lost 5 bases, J lost 5 bases, and 7 bases stayed unmatched. The CDR3 sequence is 16 residues long. Full variable domain (rest looked up from reference TRBV7-2 and TRBJ2-2): GAGVSQSPSNKVTEKGKDVELRCDPISGHTALYWYRQSLGQGLEFLIYFQGNSAPDKSGLPSDRFSAERTGGSVSTLTIQRTQQEDSAVYLCASSTTSGRRTGELFFGEGSRLTVL.

The J gene is TRBJ2-7, the V gene TRBV19; tentatively, D is TRBD1 (5 bases). There are 17 residues in the CDR3. Trimming stripped 1 base from V and 2 bases from J, with 18 bases between. CDR1 and CDR2 from the germline V gene are LNHDA and SQIVND (reference sequence). The CDR3 DNA is TGTGCCAGTAGTATAGCCCACCAGGGCTTACCCCCCTACGAGCAGTACTTC. Amino acid sequence: CASSIAHQGLPPYEQYF.

The chain uses TRBV28 and TRBJ2-1, with 8 bases matching TRBD1. The junction had 12 bases not matched to a gene; V was cut back by 6 bases and J by 11 bases. CDR1 MDHEN and CDR2 SYDVKM come from the germline V gene. The CDR3 covers 14 residues. Written as DNA, the CDR3 is TGTGCCAGCAGCACAGGACAGGGCCACGTGCAGCAGTTCTTC. This sequence encodes CASSTGQGHVQQFF.

This chain links TRBV19 with TRBJ1-3; tentative D call: TRBD1 (5 bases). In germline, CDR1 is LNHDA, CDR2 SQIVND (reference sequence). Deletions cut 10 bases from V and 3 bases from J, with 10 bases between. The CDR3 runs 12 residues. The CDR3 reads CATGDVGNTIYF. The CDR3 nucleotides read TGTGCCACGGGGGACGTTGGAAACACCATATATTTT. Full variable domain (outside the CDR3, taken from reference TRBV19 and TRBJ1-3): DGGITQSPKYLFRKEGQNVTLSCEQNLNHDAMYWYRQDPGQGLRLIYYSQIVNDFQKGDIAEGYSVSREKKESFPLTVTSAQKNPTAFYLCATGDVGNTIYFGEGSWLTVV.

This clone was seen only once. This chain links TRBV9 with TRBJ1-5, with TRBD1 identical over 9 bases. The CDR3 consists of 14 residues. With V trimmed by 2 bases and J by 9 bases, 6 bases remained unmatched. Germline CDR1 reads SGDLS; CDR2 reads YYNGEE. The CDR3: CASSVTGGAGPQHF. In nucleotides, the CDR3 is TGTGCCAGCAGCGTCACAGGGGGCGCCGGGCCCCAGCATTTT. Variable domain in full (rest from reference TRBV9 and TRBJ1-5): DSGVTQTPKHLITATGQRVTLRCSPRSGDLSVYWYQQSLDQGLQFLIQYYNGEERAKGNILERFSAQQFPDLHSELNLSSLELGDSALYFCASSVTGGAGPQHFGDGTRLSIL.

The chain couples TRBV4-1 to TRBJ2-5; 10 bases match TRBD1. The J call may be incorrect, as the DNA end agrees better with TRBJ2-7. The CDR3 sequence is 15 residues long. Germline loops: CDR1 MGHRA, CDR2 YSYEKL. This chain's CDR3 is CASGSPGTGVHEQYF. CDR3 nucleotides: TGCGCCAGCGGCTCACCGGGGACAGGGGTCCACGAGCAGTACTTC.

The chain recombines TRBV9 with TRBJ1-1; a possible D gene is TRBD1 (6 bases). CDR3 length equals 15 residues. The V end was cut by 3 bases, the J end by 3 bases, with 15 bases between. Per the germline V gene, CDR1 is SGDLS and CDR2 is YYNGEE. Here the CDR3 reads CASSEEGGDHTEAFF. As DNA, the CDR3 is TGTGCCAGCAGCGAAGAGGGGGGGGACCACACTGAAGCTTTCTTT.

The gene calls are TRBV29-1 and TRBJ2-3; 10 bases fit TRBD2. V lost 4 bases and J lost 0; bases outside the gene matches: 4. This CDR3 region has 15 residues. Germline CDR1 reads SQVTM; CDR2 reads ANQGSEA. The CDR3 nucleotides are TGCAGCGTTGCGACTAGCGGGTCTAGCACAGATACGCAGTATTTT. Translation gives CSVATSGSSTDTQYF.

To note about this clone: Mismatch with germline at one junction end may stem from a read error. J is TRBJ2-7 and V is TRBV27, with TRBD1 identical over 7 bases. The CDR3 contains 14 residues. CDR1 MNHEY and CDR2 SMNVEV come from the germline V gene (reference sequence). CDR3 sequence reads: CATLGQRRGYEQYF. The CDR3 DNA follows: TGTGCCACCTTGGGACAGCGAAGAGGCTACGAGCAATACTTC.

The chain employs TRBV7-2 and TRBJ1-5; unclear D gene. Trimming removed 1 base at V and 0 bases at J, with 7 bases between. Germline-derived CDR1 and CDR2 are SGHTA and FQGNSA. The CDR3 is 15 amino acids. CDR3 region: CASSLGYGSNQPQHF. CDR3 in DNA: TGTGCCAGCAGCTTAGGGTACGGTAGCAATCAGCCCCAGCATTTT.

Written as DNA, the CDR3 is TGTGCCAGCACCCTTGGGACAGTGATGATGAACACTGAAGCTTTCTTT. Its protein is CASTLGTVMMNTEAFF. The chain is built from TRBV7-2 and TRBJ1-1; 7 bases are shared with TRBD1. The CDR3 is 16 amino acids. The germline V gene encodes CDR1 SGHTA and CDR2 FQGNSA. The trim removed 7 bases at V and 0 bases at J, leaving 11 bases unmatched.

The V and J genes are TRBV5-6 and TRBJ1-2; the match to TRBD1 covers 9 bases. With 1 base clipped from V and 7 bases from J, the junction kept 8 bases outside the gene matches. The germline V gene has CDR1 SGHDT and CDR2 YYEEEE. The CDR3 is 15 amino acids. The CDR3 region has the DNA TGTGCCAGCAGCTTGCTTCCGGGACAGGGATCTGGCTACACCTTC. This codes for CASSLLPGQGSGYTF.

J is TRBJ2-3 and V is TRBV7-9; D is uncertain. Trimming left V 1 base short and J 6 bases short, with 11 bases between. From germline, CDR1 is SEHNR and CDR2 FQNEAQ (reference sequence). The CDR3 extends over 14 amino acids. The CDR3 bases are TGTGCCAGCAGCTTAGGGGCTACCGCTGATACGCAGTATTTT. It codes for CASSLGATADTQYF.

This clone was seen only a few times. The V gene is TRBV19, the J gene TRBJ1-6, with 7 bases that match TRBD1. This CDR3 has 13 residues. The ends lost 6 bases at V and 7 bases at J; junction bases unmatched: 3. Per germline, CDR1 LNHDA and CDR2 SQIVND (reference sequence). CDR3 residues: CASSQGDNSPLHF. In DNA form, the CDR3 reads TGTGCCAGTAGCCAGGGGGACAATTCACCCCTCCACTTT.

The rearrangement uses TRBV6-1 and TRBJ1-1, with D possibly TRBD1 on 5 matching bases. Trimming left V 2 bases short and J 1 base short, with 14 bases between. CDR1 and CDR2 from the germline V gene are MNHNS and SASEGT. The CDR3 runs to 16 residues. The CDR3 is CASSELPLGQNTEAFF. CDR3 DNA: TGTGCCAGCAGTGAACTCCCTCTTGGACAGAACACTGAAGCTTTCTTT.

This clone was detected a few times. The chain has TRBV18 and TRBJ1-3; 7 nucleotides agree with TRBD1. Trimming removed 4 bases from V and 1 base from J; junction bases left unmatched: 4. This CDR3 is 15 amino acids long. Germline V gene lookup returns CDR1 KGHSH and CDR2 LQKENI. The CDR3 reads CASSHSTGSGNTIYF. Here the CDR3 DNA reads TGTGCCAGCTCACACTCGACAGGGTCTGGAAACACCATATATTTT.